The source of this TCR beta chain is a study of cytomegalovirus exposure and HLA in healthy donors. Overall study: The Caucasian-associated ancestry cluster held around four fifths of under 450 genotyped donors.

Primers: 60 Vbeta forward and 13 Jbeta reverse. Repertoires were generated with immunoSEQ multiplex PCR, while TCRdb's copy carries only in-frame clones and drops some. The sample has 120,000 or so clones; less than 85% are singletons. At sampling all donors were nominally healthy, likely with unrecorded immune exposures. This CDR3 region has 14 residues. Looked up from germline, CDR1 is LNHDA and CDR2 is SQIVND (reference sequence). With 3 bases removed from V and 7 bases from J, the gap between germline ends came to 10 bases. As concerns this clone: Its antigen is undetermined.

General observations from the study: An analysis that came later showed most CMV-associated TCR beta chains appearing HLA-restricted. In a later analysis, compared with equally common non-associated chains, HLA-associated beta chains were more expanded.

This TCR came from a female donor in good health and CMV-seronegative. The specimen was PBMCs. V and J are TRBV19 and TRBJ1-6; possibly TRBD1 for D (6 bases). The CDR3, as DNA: TGTGCCAGTAGTATCCGCGGGGGCAATTCACCCCTCCACTTT. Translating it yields CASSIRGGNSPLHF.